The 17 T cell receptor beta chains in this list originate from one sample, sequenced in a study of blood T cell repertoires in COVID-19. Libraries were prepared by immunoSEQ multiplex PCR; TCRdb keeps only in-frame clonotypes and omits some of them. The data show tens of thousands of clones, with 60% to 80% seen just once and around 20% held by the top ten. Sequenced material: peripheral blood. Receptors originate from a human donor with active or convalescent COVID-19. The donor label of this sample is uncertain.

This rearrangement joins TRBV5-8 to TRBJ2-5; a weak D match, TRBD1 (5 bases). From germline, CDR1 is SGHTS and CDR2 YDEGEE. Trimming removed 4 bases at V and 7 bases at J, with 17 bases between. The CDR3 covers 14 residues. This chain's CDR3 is CASSAQAGKVTQYF. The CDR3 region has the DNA TGTGCCAGCAGCGCACAGGCTGGGAAGGTGACCCAGTACTTC.

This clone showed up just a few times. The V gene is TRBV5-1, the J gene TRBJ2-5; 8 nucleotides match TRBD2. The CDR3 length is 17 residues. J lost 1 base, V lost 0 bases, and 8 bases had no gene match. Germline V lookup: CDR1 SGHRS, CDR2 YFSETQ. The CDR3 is CASSLAGTSESQETQYF. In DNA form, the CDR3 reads TGCGCCAGCAGCTTGGCCGGGACTAGTGAGTCCCAAGAGACCCAGTACTTC.

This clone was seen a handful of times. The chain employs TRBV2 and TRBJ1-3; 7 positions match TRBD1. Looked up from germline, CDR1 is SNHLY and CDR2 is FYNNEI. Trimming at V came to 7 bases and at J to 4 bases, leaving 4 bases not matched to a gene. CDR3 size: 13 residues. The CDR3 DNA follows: TGTGCCAGCACCGGGACAGTCGGAAACACCATATATTTT. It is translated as CASTGTVGNTIYF.

This chain's CDR3 is CASSLRLAGGPDTQYF. The CDR3 DNA follows: TGTGCCAGCAGCCTGAGACTAGCGGGAGGGCCCGATACGCAGTATTTT. J is TRBJ2-3 and V is TRBV4-2; 14 positions match TRBD2. V lost 4 bases, J lost 6 bases, and 6 bases stayed unmatched. This CDR3 is built from 16 residues. In germline, CDR1 is LGHNA, CDR2 YNFKEQ.

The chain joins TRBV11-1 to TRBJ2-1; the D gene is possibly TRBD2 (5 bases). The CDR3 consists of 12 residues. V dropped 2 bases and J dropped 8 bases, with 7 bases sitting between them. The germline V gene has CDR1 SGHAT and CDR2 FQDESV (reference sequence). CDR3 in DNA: TGTGCCAGCAGCTTATCGGAGGATGAGCAGTTCTTC. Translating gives CASSLSEDEQFF.

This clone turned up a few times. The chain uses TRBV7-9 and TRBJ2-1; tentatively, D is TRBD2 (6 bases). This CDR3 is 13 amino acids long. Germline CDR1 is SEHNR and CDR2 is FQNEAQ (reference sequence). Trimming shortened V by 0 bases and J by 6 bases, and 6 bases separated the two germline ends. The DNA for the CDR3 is TGTGCCAGCAGCTTAGCGGGAGGCAATGAGCAGTTCTTC. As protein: CASSLAGGNEQFF.

The CDR3 region is CASSTQTGRSGYTF. In nucleotides, the CDR3 is TGTGCCAGCTCAACTCAGACAGGTAGGAGCGGCTACACCTTC. The chain couples TRBV18 to TRBJ1-2, with D maybe TRBD1 (6 bases). Germline V gene data show CDR1 as KGHSH and CDR2 as LQKENI. CDR3 length equals 14 residues. V was shortened by 5 bases and J by 8 bases, with 18 bases between the two germline ends. Full variable domain (missing parts from reference TRBV18 and TRBJ1-2): NAGVMQNPRHLVRRRGQEARLRCSPMKGHSHVYWYRQLPEEGLKFMVYLQKENIIDESGMPKERFSAEFPKEGPSILRIQQVVRGDSAAYFCASSTQTGRSGYTFGSGTRLTVV.

CDR3 DNA: TGTGCCAGCAGTTTGGAAATGCCGGGACAGGCTAATTCACCCCTCCACTTT. Translated, it gives CASSLEMPGQANSPLHF. The chain combines TRBV27 with TRBJ1-6, with 8 bases lining up with TRBD1. This CDR3 contains 17 residues. In germline, CDR1 is MNHEY, CDR2 SMNVEV (reference sequence). After removal of 3 bases from V and 6 bases from J, the junction contained 10 bases not matched to a gene.

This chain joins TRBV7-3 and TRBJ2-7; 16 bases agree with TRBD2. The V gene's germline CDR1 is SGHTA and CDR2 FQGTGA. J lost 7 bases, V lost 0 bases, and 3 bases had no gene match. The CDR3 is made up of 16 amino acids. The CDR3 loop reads CASSLTGTSGRGEQYF. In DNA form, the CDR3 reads TGTGCCAGCAGCTTAACCGGGACTAGCGGGAGGGGGGAGCAGTACTTC. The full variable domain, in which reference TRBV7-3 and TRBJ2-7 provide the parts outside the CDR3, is GAGVSQTPSNKVTEKGKYVELRCDPISGHTALYWYRQSLGQGPEFLIYFQGTGAADDSGLPNDRFFAVRPEGSVSTLKIQRTERGDSAVYLCASSLTGTSGRGEQYFGPGTRLTVT.

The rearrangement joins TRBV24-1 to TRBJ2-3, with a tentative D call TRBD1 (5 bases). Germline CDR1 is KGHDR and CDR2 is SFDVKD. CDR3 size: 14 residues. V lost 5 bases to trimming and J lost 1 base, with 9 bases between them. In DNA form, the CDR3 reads TGTGCCACCAGTGGAGACAGTGGCACAGATACGCAGTATTTT. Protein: CATSGDSGTDTQYF.

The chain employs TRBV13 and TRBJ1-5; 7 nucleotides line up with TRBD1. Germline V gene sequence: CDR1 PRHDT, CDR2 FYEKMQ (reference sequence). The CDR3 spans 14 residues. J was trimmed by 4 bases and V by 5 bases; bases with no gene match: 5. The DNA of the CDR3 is TGTGCCAGCAGCCAGGGACAGAGAAATCAGCCCCAGCATTTT. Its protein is CASSQGQRNQPQHF. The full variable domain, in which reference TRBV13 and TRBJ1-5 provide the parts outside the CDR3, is AAGVIQSPRHLIKEKRETATLKCYPIPRHDTVYWYQQGPGQDPQFLISFYEKMQSDKGSIPDRFSAQQFSDYHSELNMSSLELGDSALYFCASSQGQRNQPQHFGDGTRLSIL.

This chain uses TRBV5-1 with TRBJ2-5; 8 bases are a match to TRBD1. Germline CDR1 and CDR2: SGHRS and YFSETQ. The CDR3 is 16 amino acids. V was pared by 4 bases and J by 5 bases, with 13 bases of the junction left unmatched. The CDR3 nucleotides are TGCGCCAGCAGCGCCGGGACAGGAGGGGGCTATGAGACCCAGTACTTC. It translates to CASSAGTGGGYETQYF. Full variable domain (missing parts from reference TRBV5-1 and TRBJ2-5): KAGVTQTPRYLIKTRGQQVTLSCSPISGHRSVSWYQQTPGQGLQFLFEYFSETQRNKGNFPGRFSGRQFSNSRSEMNVSTLELGDSALYLCASSAGTGGGYETQYFGPGTRLLVL.

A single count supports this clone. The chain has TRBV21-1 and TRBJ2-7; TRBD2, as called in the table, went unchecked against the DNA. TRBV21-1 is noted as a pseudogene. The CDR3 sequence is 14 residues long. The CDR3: CASSKRGSSYEQYF. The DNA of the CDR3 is TGTGCCAGCAGCAAAAGAGGGAGCTCCTACGAGCAGTACTTC.

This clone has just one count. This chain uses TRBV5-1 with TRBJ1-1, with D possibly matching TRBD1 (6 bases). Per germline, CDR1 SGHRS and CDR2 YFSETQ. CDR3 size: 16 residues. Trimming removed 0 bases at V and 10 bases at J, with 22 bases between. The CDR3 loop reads CASSLGNRAEAYGAFF. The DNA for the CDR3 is TGCGCCAGCAGCTTGGGAAACAGGGCTGAAGCTTATGGAGCTTTCTTT.

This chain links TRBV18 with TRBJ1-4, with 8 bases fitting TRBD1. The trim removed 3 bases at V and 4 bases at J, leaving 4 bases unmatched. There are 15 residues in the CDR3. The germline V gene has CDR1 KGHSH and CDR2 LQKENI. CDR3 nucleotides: TGTGCCAGCTCACCCCGGACAGGGAATAATGAAAAACTGTTTTTT. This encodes CASSPRTGNNEKLFF.

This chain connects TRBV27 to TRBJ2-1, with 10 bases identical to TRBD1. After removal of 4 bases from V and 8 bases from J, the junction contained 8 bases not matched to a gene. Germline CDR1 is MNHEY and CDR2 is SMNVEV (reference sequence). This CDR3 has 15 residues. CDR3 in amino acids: CASSSDRGYLDEQFF. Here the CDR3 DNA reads TGTGCCAGCAGTTCGGACAGGGGGTACCTCGATGAGCAGTTCTTC.

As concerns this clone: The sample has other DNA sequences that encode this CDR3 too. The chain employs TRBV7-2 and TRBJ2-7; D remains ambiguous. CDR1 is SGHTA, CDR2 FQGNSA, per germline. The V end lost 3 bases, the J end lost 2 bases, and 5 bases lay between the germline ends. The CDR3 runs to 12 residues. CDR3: CASSLSAYEQYF. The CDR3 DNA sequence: TGTGCCAGCAGCTTGTCTGCCTACGAGCAGTACTTC.